This TCR beta chain was captured in a study of regulatory T cells in long-lasting Graves disease. General observations from the study: Persistent disease preferred TRBV28, TRBJ1-2 and TRBJ2-5; new disease, TRBV20-1 and TRBJ2-1. Persistent patients had a count of shared public clonotypes (about 2,500) that exceeded that of new patients (almost 1,000).

Documented time point: newly diagnosed GD, antithyroid drugs for less than 3 months. RNA isolated from PBMCs was used to make the TCR library. Both iRepertoire HTBI primers and Arm-PCR of CDR3 regions were used to build the TCR beta libraries. Using its own MiXCR run on the multiplex PCR reads, TCRdb lists one record per CDR3 protein. The table shows about 330,000 distinct CDR3 sequences, with roughly 15% occurring only once. This clonotype was counted at least ten times. Antigen: not known. Deletions cut 0 bases from V and 6 bases from J, with 12 bases between. This CDR3 has 14 amino acids. In germline, CDR1 is ENHRY, CDR2 SYGVKD. These records were also assigned to another study, of T cells in Graves' hyperthyroidism and ophthalmopathy. This second study notes: Blood also held most thyroid clonotypes expanded beyond 0.001.

This TCR came from a woman aged 18-29 years with Graves disease. The rearrangement uses TRBV10-3 and TRBJ2-7; possible D gene TRBD1, 5 bases. This specimen consisted of peripheral blood mononuclear cells (PBMCs), obtained at new diagnosis, from a patient treated with antithyroid drugs. CDR3 coding DNA: TGTGCCATCAGTGAGTCTGTAGGGGTGCGCGAGCAGTACTTC. Its protein is CAISESVGVREQYF.